This is a list of T cell receptor beta chains from one sample in a study of blood T cell repertoires in COVID-19. Sequenced by immunoSEQ multiplex PCR; TCRdb stores in-frame clones only, minus some. The sample yields 320,000 or so clones, approximately 88% seen once. The material sequenced was PBMCs or T cells enriched from blood (not recorded which). The receptors come from a man aged 30 to 39 who had recovered from COVID-19. Each CDR3 is given with its conserved first and last residue. D genes are given only for firm matches. Only part of the rows carry a size: once, few, many, or a class if the clone is expanded.

clone_size: .; v_call: TRBV6-2/TRBV6-3; d_call: TRBD1; j_call: TRBJ1-5; cdr3_nt: TGTGCCAGCAGTAACCCGACAGGGACATATAGCAATCAGCCCCAGCATTTT; cdr3_aa: CASSNPTGTYSNQPQHF
clone_size: .; v_call: TRBV15; d_call: TRBD1; j_call: TRBJ2-5; cdr3_nt: TGTGCCACCAGCAGATCGGTGGGACAGGCGGCGGAGACCCAGTACTTC; cdr3_aa: CATSRSVGQAAETQYF
clone_size: .; v_call: TRBV5-1; d_call: .; j_call: TRBJ2-1; cdr3_nt: TGCGCCAGCAGCCAGGGCCCAACCTCCTACAATGAGCAGTTCTTC; cdr3_aa: CASSQGPTSYNEQFF
clone_size: .; v_call: TRBV6-2/TRBV6-3; d_call: TRBD1; j_call: TRBJ2-7; cdr3_nt: TGTGCCAGCAGTTACTCAGACAGGGGGTCCTACGAGCAGTACTTC; cdr3_aa: CASSYSDRGSYEQYF
clone_size: .; v_call: TRBV2; d_call: TRBD2; j_call: TRBJ2-3; cdr3_nt: TGTGCCAGCATAAGCGGGGTGCCCACAGATACGCAGTATTTT; cdr3_aa: CASISGVPTDTQYF
clone_size: once; v_call: TRBV4-1; d_call: TRBD1; j_call: TRBJ1-6; cdr3_nt: TGCGCCAGCAGCCAGACTCCCGGGACAGCCAATTCACCCCTCCACTTT; cdr3_aa: CASSQTPGTANSPLHF
clone_size: .; v_call: TRBV11-1; d_call: TRBD1; j_call: TRBJ1-2; cdr3_nt: TGTGCCAGCAGCTCGGGACAGGGATGGGGCTACACCTTC; cdr3_aa: CASSSGQGWGYTF
clone_size: .; v_call: TRBV10-3; d_call: .; j_call: TRBJ2-1; cdr3_nt: TGTGCCATCAGGGCTTCCACAGGGAGTCCTTTCTACAATGAGCAGTTCTTC; cdr3_aa: CAIRASTGSPFYNEQFF
clone_size: .; v_call: TRBV12-3/TRBV12-4; d_call: .; j_call: TRBJ2-7; cdr3_nt: TGTGCCAGCAGTTTGGGGCGGACCTACGAGCAGTACTTC; cdr3_aa: CASSLGRTYEQYF
clone_size: .; v_call: TRBV24-1; d_call: TRBD1; j_call: TRBJ2-3; cdr3_nt: TGTGCCACCAGTGAACCCACAGGGGGCCGCACAGATACGCAGTATTTT; cdr3_aa: CATSEPTGGRTDTQYF
clone_size: .; v_call: TRBV2; d_call: .; j_call: TRBJ1-5; cdr3_nt: TGTGCCAGCATCCGCAACTTGGACAGCAACAATCAGCCCCAGCATTTT; cdr3_aa: CASIRNLDSNNQPQHF
clone_size: .; v_call: TRBV5-1; d_call: .; j_call: TRBJ2-3; cdr3_nt: TGCGCCAGCAGCTCCGGCGGGGGCACAGATACGCAGTATTTT; cdr3_aa: CASSSGGGTDTQYF
clone_size: .; v_call: TRBV28; d_call: .; j_call: TRBJ1-5; cdr3_nt: TGTGCCAGCAGTTTCCCCATTTCTCTGGCTAGCAATCAGCCCCAGCATTTT; cdr3_aa: CASSFPISLASNQPQHF
clone_size: .; v_call: TRBV11-2; d_call: .; j_call: TRBJ2-5; cdr3_nt: TGTGCCAGCAGAACACAGGGCGGTAGAGAGACCCAGTACTTC; cdr3_aa: CASRTQGGRETQYF
clone_size: .; v_call: TRBV7-2; d_call: .; j_call: TRBJ1-1; cdr3_nt: TGTGCCAGCAGCTTAGGGGTGAGGGAAAAAGCTTTCTTT; cdr3_aa: CASSLGVREKAFF
clone_size: .; v_call: TRBV9; d_call: .; j_call: TRBJ2-7; cdr3_nt: TGTGCCAGCAGCGTTAAGGTCGACAACGAGCAGTACTTC; cdr3_aa: CASSVKVDNEQYF
clone_size: few; v_call: TRBV5-4; d_call: TRBD2; j_call: TRBJ2-2; cdr3_nt: TGTGCCAGCAGAACTCTAGCGGGGTCCGGGGAGCTGTTTTTT; cdr3_aa: CASRTLAGSGELFF
clone_size: .; v_call: TRBV28; d_call: TRBD1; j_call: TRBJ1-5; cdr3_nt: TGTGCCAGCACCCGCCCCGGGACAGGGGGCAATCAGCCCCAGCATTTT; cdr3_aa: CASTRPGTGGNQPQHF
clone_size: .; v_call: TRBV9; d_call: TRBD2; j_call: TRBJ2-1; cdr3_nt: TGTGCCAGAGCCGAGACTAGCGACAATGAGCAGTTCTTC; cdr3_aa: CARAETSDNEQFF
clone_size: .; v_call: TRBV18; d_call: .; j_call: TRBJ2-5; cdr3_nt: TGTGCCAGCTCACCGGGACTTGCCCAAGAGACCCAGTACTTC; cdr3_aa: CASSPGLAQETQYF
clone_size: .; v_call: TRBV6-5; d_call: .; j_call: TRBJ1-6; cdr3_nt: TGTGCCAGCAGTTACTCGGACAGTAGTTATTCACCCCTCCACTTT; cdr3_aa: CASSYSDSSYSPLHF
clone_size: once; v_call: TRBV27; d_call: TRBD1; j_call: TRBJ1-4; cdr3_nt: TGTGCCAGCAGTTCCGCCGGGACAGGGGGCAAAAAACTGTTTTTT; cdr3_aa: CASSSAGTGGKKLFF
clone_size: .; v_call: TRBV7-7; d_call: TRBD1; j_call: TRBJ2-7; cdr3_nt: TGTGCCAGCAGCTTCTGTGACAGGGAGCCCCCCTACGAGCAGTACTTC; cdr3_aa: CASSFCDREPPYEQYF
clone_size: .; v_call: TRBV19; d_call: TRBD1; j_call: TRBJ2-2; cdr3_nt: TGTGCCAGTAGTAAGGGACAGGGTGACGACACCGGGGAGCTGTTTTTT; cdr3_aa: CASSKGQGDDTGELFF
clone_size: once; v_call: TRBV5-1; d_call: TRBD2; j_call: TRBJ2-1; cdr3_nt: TGCGCCAGCAGCTTGGCCCTTAGCGGGGGGTACAATGAGCAGTTCTTC; cdr3_aa: CASSLALSGGYNEQFF
clone_size: once; v_call: TRBV2; d_call: TRBD2; j_call: TRBJ2-2; cdr3_nt: TGTGCCAGCAGCGGGACTACGAACACCGGGGAGCTGTTTTTT; cdr3_aa: CASSGTTNTGELFF
clone_size: .; v_call: TRBV6-5; d_call: .; j_call: TRBJ1-6; cdr3_nt: TGTGCCAGCAGGACGGGGGGGCAGGGTTCACCCCTCCACTTT; cdr3_aa: CASRTGGQGSPLHF
clone_size: .; v_call: TRBV9; d_call: TRBD1; j_call: TRBJ1-6; cdr3_nt: TGTGCCAGCAGCACCCCTAGGGGACAGGGGAGTAATTCACCCCTCCACTTT; cdr3_aa: CASSTPRGQGSNSPLHF
clone_size: .; v_call: TRBV7-8; d_call: .; j_call: TRBJ1-5; cdr3_nt: TGTGCCAGCAGCTACGCTTGGGGGGATCAGCCCCAGCATTTT; cdr3_aa: CASSYAWGDQPQHF
clone_size: .; v_call: TRBV11-2; d_call: .; j_call: TRBJ1-2; cdr3_nt: TGTGCCAGCAGCTCACGGGACACGGGCCCGGGCGGCTACACCTTC; cdr3_aa: CASSSRDTGPGGYTF
clone_size: .; v_call: TRBV10-3; d_call: TRBD2; j_call: TRBJ2-3; cdr3_nt: TGTGGTAGCGGGGGTCAAGCAGATACGCAGTATTTT; cdr3_aa: CGSGGQADTQYF
clone_size: once; v_call: TRBV18; d_call: .; j_call: TRBJ2-3; cdr3_nt: TGTGCCAGCTCACCAATACTCGGACTGGCCACCTCCACAGATACGCAGTATTTT; cdr3_aa: CASSPILGLATSTDTQYF
clone_size: .; v_call: TRBV10-2; d_call: .; j_call: TRBJ2-6; cdr3_nt: TGCGCCACCCGAGGTTTCACTGGGGCCAACGTCCTGACTTTC; cdr3_aa: CATRGFTGANVLTF
clone_size: .; v_call: TRBV6-5; d_call: TRBD1; j_call: TRBJ2-3; cdr3_nt: TGTGCCATCGGACGGGAGCAGGGGGCGGATACGCAGTATTTT; cdr3_aa: CAIGREQGADTQYF
clone_size: .; v_call: TRBV7-9; d_call: TRBD1; j_call: TRBJ1-6; cdr3_nt: TGTGCCAGCAGCCCGGACAGGGGGCCATCACCCCTCCACTTT; cdr3_aa: CASSPDRGPSPLHF
clone_size: .; v_call: TRBV10-3; d_call: TRBD1; j_call: TRBJ2-2; cdr3_nt: TGTGCCATCACGGCAGGGGGAACCGGGGAGCTGTTTTTT; cdr3_aa: CAITAGGTGELFF
clone_size: .; v_call: TRBV5-4; d_call: TRBD2; j_call: TRBJ2-7; cdr3_nt: TGTGCCAGCAGCGGTGGGGGACTAGCGGTTACCTACGAGCAGTACTTC; cdr3_aa: CASSGGGLAVTYEQYF
clone_size: once; v_call: TRBV4-1; d_call: TRBD1; j_call: TRBJ1-1; cdr3_nt: TGCGCCAGCAGCCACCGCACAGGGGGCACTGAAGCTTTCTTT; cdr3_aa: CASSHRTGGTEAFF
clone_size: .; v_call: TRBV2; d_call: .; j_call: TRBJ1-1; cdr3_nt: TGTGCCAGCAATCGACAGGACACTGAAGCTTTCTTT; cdr3_aa: CASNRQDTEAFF
clone_size: .; v_call: TRBV6-1; d_call: .; j_call: TRBJ1-3; cdr3_nt: TGTGCCAGCAGTGAAGCTTTGACAGTCTCTGGAAACACCATATATTTT; cdr3_aa: CASSEALTVSGNTIYF
clone_size: few; v_call: TRBV5-4; d_call: TRBD1; j_call: TRBJ1-1; cdr3_nt: TGTGCCAGCAGCTGGTGGGACAGAGGGGACACTGAAGCTTTCTTT; cdr3_aa: CASSWWDRGDTEAFF
clone_size: few; v_call: TRBV28; d_call: .; j_call: TRBJ1-1; cdr3_nt: TGTGCCAGCAGTTTAGGTGGACGCCGGGGGGACACTGAAGCTTTCTTT; cdr3_aa: CASSLGGRRGDTEAFF
clone_size: .; v_call: TRBV18; d_call: .; j_call: TRBJ1-5; cdr3_nt: TGTGCCAGCTCGGCAGGGCTTCAGCCCCAGCATTTT; cdr3_aa: CASSAGLQPQHF
clone_size: .; v_call: TRBV5-1; d_call: TRBD2; j_call: TRBJ2-3; cdr3_nt: TGCGCCAGCAGCACGAGCGGGGGTGGGGATACGCAGTATTTT; cdr3_aa: CASSTSGGGDTQYF
clone_size: .; v_call: TRBV30; d_call: TRBD1; j_call: TRBJ1-6; cdr3_nt: TGTGCCTGGAAACAGGGGAATTCACCCCTCCACTTT; cdr3_aa: CAWKQGNSPLHF
clone_size: .; v_call: TRBV18; d_call: TRBD1; j_call: TRBJ1-5; cdr3_nt: TGTGCCAGCTCACCGCTCGGGACAGGGGGCAATCAGCCCCAGCATTTT; cdr3_aa: CASSPLGTGGNQPQHF
clone_size: .; v_call: TRBV5-1; d_call: .; j_call: TRBJ1-4; cdr3_nt: TGCGCCAGCAGCTTGCTGGCAGGCCTTAGTAGTGAAAAACTGTTTTTT; cdr3_aa: CASSLLAGLSSEKLFF
clone_size: .; v_call: TRBV5-1; d_call: .; j_call: TRBJ2-7; cdr3_nt: TGCGCCAGCGACGGGGGGCTAGGCGAGCAGTACTTC; cdr3_aa: CASDGGLGEQYF
clone_size: .; v_call: TRBV15; d_call: .; j_call: TRBJ1-2; cdr3_nt: TGTGCCACCAGGGACGGGGACTATGGCTACACCTTC; cdr3_aa: CATRDGDYGYTF
clone_size: .; v_call: TRBV5-1; d_call: .; j_call: TRBJ1-2; cdr3_nt: TGCGCCAGCAGCTTGGAAGGAGGGCGAGTGGGTGGCTACACCTTC; cdr3_aa: CASSLEGGRVGGYTF
clone_size: .; v_call: TRBV27; d_call: TRBD2; j_call: TRBJ2-1; cdr3_nt: TGTGCCAGCAGTACGACTAGCGGGGGGCTTACCTACAATGAGCAGTTCTTC; cdr3_aa: CASSTTSGGLTYNEQFF